The 5 T cell receptor beta chains below all came from one sample that was sequenced in a study of beta chain features in type 1 diabetes. Of the isolated RNA, all was reverse transcribed, and so the sequenced material was expressed TCRB transcripts. Measured with immunoSEQ multiplex PCR; TCRdb has only the in-frame clones, and not every one. The data show fewer than 200,000 clones, with about 13% seen just once and less than 0.7% held by the top ten. The sample taken for sequencing was central memory CD4+ T cells from blood. Source of these receptors: a woman aged 18-29 years in good health.

J is TRBJ2-1 and V is TRBV5-1; 9 nucleotides line up with TRBD2. Per germline, CDR1 SGHRS and CDR2 YFSETQ. After removal of 4 bases from V and 3 bases from J, the junction contained 5 bases not matched to a gene. This CDR3 contains 15 residues. The CDR3 protein is CASSPGLAVYNEQFF. The DNA of the CDR3 is TGCGCCAGCAGCCCGGGACTAGCAGTCTACAATGAGCAGTTCTTC.

A few counts support this clone. The chain combines TRBV28 with TRBJ2-5, with D possibly TRBD2 on 7 matching bases. The V and J ends lost 6 bases and 4 bases respectively, with 18 bases between them. Looked up from germline, CDR1 is MDHEN and CDR2 is SYDVKM. The CDR3 extends over 15 amino acids. CDR3 loop: CASRKGGGPGETQYF. The CDR3 region has the DNA TGTGCCAGCAGGAAAGGGGGAGGGCCGGGAGAGACCCAGTACTTC. Together with reference TRBV28 and TRBJ2-5, the CDR3 gives the full variable domain: DVKVTQSSRYLVKRTGEKVFLECVQDMDHENMFWYRQDPGLGLRLIYFSYDVKMKEKGDIPEGYSVSREKKERFSLILESASTNQTSMYLCASRKGGGPGETQYFGPGTRLLVL.

This clone was recorded a few times. The sample contains more than one DNA sequence encoding this CDR3. The chain employs TRBV29-1 and TRBJ1-4, with TRBD1 matching 7 bases. Germline CDR1 is SQVTM and CDR2 is ANQGSEA. This CDR3 spans 13 amino acids. CDR3 bases: TGCAGTGGACGACAGGGAGCTAATGAAAAACTGTTTTTT. It encodes CSGRQGANEKLFF.

The table lists this clone with a few counts. The CDR3 reads CASSVDSYRQNIQYF. CDR3 DNA: TGTGCCAGCAGCGTAGACAGTTATAGGCAAAACATTCAGTACTTC. The rearrangement uses TRBV9 and TRBJ2-4; D is ambiguous. The CDR3 is 15 residues long. Germline CDR1 SGDLS, CDR2 YYNGEE. Trimming stripped 0 bases from V and 5 bases from J, with 12 bases between.

The chain couples TRBV7-2 to TRBJ2-1; 8 bases map to TRBD1. There are 13 residues in the CDR3. The V segment lost 4 bases and the J segment 6 bases; nucleotides outside the gene matches: 2. CDR1 is SGHTA, CDR2 FQGNSA, per germline. CDR3 in DNA: TGTGCCAGCAGCTATACAGGGGGCAATGAGCAGTTCTTC. It translates to CASSYTGGNEQFF. The full variable domain, its missing parts supplied by reference TRBV7-2 and TRBJ2-1, is GAGVSQSPSNKVTEKGKDVELRCDPISGHTALYWYRQSLGQGLEFLIYFQGNSAPDKSGLPSDRFSAERTGGSVSTLTIQRTQQEDSAVYLCASSYTGGNEQFFGPGTRLTVL.